The entry below describes one T cell receptor (beta chain). This clone was counted only a few times. The antigen it recognizes is unknown. Base qualities are not recorded, but no much larger clone differs from it by a single base. To sequence the TCRbeta CDR3 region, genomic DNA was isolated from the sorted cells. The immunoSEQ Assay was used to sequence the TCRbeta CDR3 regions. TCRdb retrieved this table from immuneACCESS and kept in-frame rearrangements only. Not all clones are present; in checked studies, unresolved V genes account for under half, and no reason is known for the remainder. For this sample there are about 31,000 clones; 82% appear just once. Less than 25% of the sample is held by the ten biggest clonotypes. The data belong to a study of OX40 agonist ivuxolimab in advanced cancers. In the study overall: Ivuxolimab, which targeted the costimulatory receptor OX40 (CD134), was an agonistic, fully human IgG2 monoclonal antibody. Intravenous ivuxolimab was administered to patients every 2 weeks at six dose levels: 0.01, 0.1, 0.3, 1.5, 3 and 10 mg/kg. Of the roughly 53 patients in dose escalation, some 20 had hepatocellular carcinoma, around 15 had melanoma, 9 had renal cell carcinoma and 9 had head and neck cancer. A male proportion of around 81% and a mean age of roughly 58 years, ranging from roughly 23 to 79, were recorded for the dose-escalation cohort. Prior anti-PD-1, anti-PD-L1 or anti-CTLA-4 therapy was permitted, and checkpoint inhibitors had been received by approximately 39% of dose-escalation patients. Partial responses occurred in three dose-escalation patients, of whom one had hepatocellular carcinoma and two had cutaneous melanoma. Peripheral TCRbeta sequencing was intended to test whether TCR sequence diversity was altered and clonal T-cell expansion was caused by ivuxolimab. The paper reports the monotherapy dose-escalation portion (N of about 54 patients) of the phase I ivuxolimab trial. Overall study results and their limits: Which antigens the clonally expanded peripheral T cells were specific for was not determined. In partial responders in the 0.1-3.0 mg/kg groups, normalized peripheral clonal expansion was found to be among the lowest, especially among CD8+ T cells. At doses of 0.1 to 3.0 mg/kg, clonal expansion of both CD4+ and CD8+ T cells in blood was seen between baseline and week 6. After ivuxolimab, more expanded clones were found on average in CD8+ T cells than in CD4+ T cells. Low levels of normalized T-cell clonal expansion were also seen in some patients who did not respond.

The CDR3 measures 13 amino acids from cysteine to phenylalanine. The sequence is cut down to CDR3 DNA, 39 bases in frame from base 1. V lost 4 bases and J lost 3 bases; the stretch between them is 7 bases long. The germline V gene (reference sequence) supplies CDR1 LNHDA and CDR2 SQIVND. The trial excluded patients who had a history of autoimmune disease or who were on systemic immunosuppression. Peripheral blood for TCR sequencing was drawn from every dose cohort at baseline, at cycle 4 day 1 and at cycle 7 day 1. Samples were obtained from an open-label, multicenter, first-in-human phase I dose-escalation trial of ivuxolimab. Adults with locally advanced or metastatic melanoma, renal cell carcinoma, hepatocellular carcinoma or head and neck squamous cell carcinoma were enrolled in the trial. Before TCR sequencing, CD4+ and CD8+ T cells were separately sorted from peripheral blood.

The material sequenced was CD4+ or CD8+ T cells sorted from blood, taken in a trial of the OX40 agonist ivuxolimab. This clonotype was obtained from an adult with an advanced solid tumor such as melanoma, head and neck, liver or kidney cancer. The chain is made from TRBV19 and TRBJ1-5; too little of a D gene remains to name it. The nucleotide sequence reads as follows: TGTGCCAGTAGTACCCAGGTCAATCAGCCCCAGCATTTT. Translated, it reads CASSTQVNQPQHF.